This T cell receptor (beta chain) emerged from a study of response to subunit inactivated influenza vaccine. This CDR3 region has 17 residues. TCRdb reprocessed the RT-PCR reads with MiXCR, giving one entry per CDR3 protein. This sample has hundreds of thousands of distinct CDR3 sequences, with about 14% found just once. In its sample, this clonotype was seen many times. The chain carries TRBV21-1 and TRBJ1-6; the D call TRBD1 from the table was never checked on the DNA. TRBV21-1 constitutes a pseudogene. Material: PBMCs from blood, obtained around 14 days before vaccination. The origin of this receptor is a man aged 50 to 60 who received an inactivated influenza vaccine. CDR3 nucleotide sequence: TGTGCCAGCAGCAAAGTAGGACAGAAGCCTTATAATTCACCCCTCCACTTT. This translates into CASSKVGQKPYNSPLHF.